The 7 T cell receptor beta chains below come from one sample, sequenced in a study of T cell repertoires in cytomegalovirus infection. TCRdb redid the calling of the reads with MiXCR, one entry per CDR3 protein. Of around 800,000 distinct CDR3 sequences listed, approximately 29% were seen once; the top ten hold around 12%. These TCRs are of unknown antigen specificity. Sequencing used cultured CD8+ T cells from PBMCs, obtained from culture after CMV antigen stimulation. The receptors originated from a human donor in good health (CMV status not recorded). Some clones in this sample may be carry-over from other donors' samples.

This CDR3 reads CASSQDARGWETQYF. DNA for the CDR3: TGTGCCAGCAGCCAAGATGCGCGGGGATGGGAGACCCAGTACTTC. This sequence joins TRBV3-1 and TRBJ2-5; possibly TRBD2 for D (6 bases). This CDR3 is built from 15 residues. Germline V lookup: CDR1 LGHDT, CDR2 YNNKEL (reference sequence). The V end was cut by 0 bases, the J end by 5 bases, with 13 bases between.

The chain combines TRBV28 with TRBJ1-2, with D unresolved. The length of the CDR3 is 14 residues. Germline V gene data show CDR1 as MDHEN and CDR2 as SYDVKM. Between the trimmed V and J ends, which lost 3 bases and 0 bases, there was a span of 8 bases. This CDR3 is CASSFRQTNYGYTF. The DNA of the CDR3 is TGTGCCAGCAGTTTCCGGCAGACTAACTATGGCTACACCTTC.

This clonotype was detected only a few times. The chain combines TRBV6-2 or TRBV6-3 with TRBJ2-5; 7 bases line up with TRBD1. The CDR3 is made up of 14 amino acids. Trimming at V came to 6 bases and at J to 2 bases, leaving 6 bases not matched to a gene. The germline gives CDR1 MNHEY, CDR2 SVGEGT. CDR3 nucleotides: TGTGCCAGCAGCGATGGGACAGAACAAGAGACCCAGTACTTC. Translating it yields CASSDGTEQETQYF.

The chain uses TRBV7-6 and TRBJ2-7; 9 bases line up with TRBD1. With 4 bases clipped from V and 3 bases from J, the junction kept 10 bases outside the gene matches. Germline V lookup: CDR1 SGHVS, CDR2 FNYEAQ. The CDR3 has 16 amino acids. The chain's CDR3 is CASSSNRDRVIYEQYF. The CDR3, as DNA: TGTGCCAGCAGCTCGAACCGGGACAGGGTAATCTACGAGCAGTACTTC.

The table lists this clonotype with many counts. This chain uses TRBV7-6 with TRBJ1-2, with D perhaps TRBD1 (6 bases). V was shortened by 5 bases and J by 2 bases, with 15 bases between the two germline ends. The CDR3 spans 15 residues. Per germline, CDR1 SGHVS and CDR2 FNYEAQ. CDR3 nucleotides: TGTGCCAGCAGCCCCGAGGCGGGGACAAACTATGGCTACACCTTC. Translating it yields CASSPEAGTNYGYTF.

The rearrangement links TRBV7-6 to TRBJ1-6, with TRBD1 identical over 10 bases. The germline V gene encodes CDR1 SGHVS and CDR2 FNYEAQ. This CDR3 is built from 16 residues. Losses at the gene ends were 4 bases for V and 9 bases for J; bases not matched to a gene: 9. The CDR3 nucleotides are TGTGCCAGCAGCTCCTCCGGGACAGGGGCCAGTTCACCCCTCCACTTT. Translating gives CASSSSGTGASSPLHF.

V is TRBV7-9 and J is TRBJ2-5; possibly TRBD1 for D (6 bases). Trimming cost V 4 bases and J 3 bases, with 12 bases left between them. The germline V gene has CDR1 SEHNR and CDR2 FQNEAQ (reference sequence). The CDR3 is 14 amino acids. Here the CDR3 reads CASSSTNREETQYF. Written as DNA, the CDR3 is TGTGCCAGCAGCTCAACCAACAGGGAAGAGACCCAGTACTTC.